This paragraph covers one T cell receptor (beta chain) sequence. Its antigen remains unidentified. The data are from a study of T cell responses to AZD1222 COVID-19 vaccine. Study overall: Second-dose schedules of about 4 or about 12 weeks were combined.

The assay was immunoSEQ multiplex PCR, and TCRdb's table has in-frame clones only and misses some. This sample has around 130,000 clones; approximately 86% occur once, and the top ten carry about 12%. Whole-study findings and limits: CD4 TCRs covered the whole spike, strongest at regions 160-218 and 743-854. The donor group comprised mostly white British people and more females; the analysis possibly underestimated clonal diversity. Compared with day 0, the breadth and depth of the Spike-specific TCR repertoire rose significantly after two doses of AZD1222.

Germline V gene data show CDR1 as MNHEY and CDR2 as SMNVEV (reference sequence). CDR3 length equals 14 residues. Losses at the gene ends were 6 bases for V and 0 bases for J; bases not matched to a gene: 3. The sample in question was peripheral blood, obtained on day 0 of AZD1222 vaccination. The V gene is TRBV27, the J gene TRBJ1-1, with 8 bases fitting TRBD1. The receptor was derived from an adult in good health. The CDR3 DNA reads as TGTGCCAGCAGGACAGGGGTAGTGAACACTGAAGCTTTCTTT. This encodes CASRTGVVNTEAFF.